The 22 T cell receptor beta chains presented below share a single source sample, sequenced in a study of beta chain features in type 1 diabetes. What was sequenced were expressed TCRB transcripts, since all of the isolated RNA had been reverse transcribed. The protocol was immunoSEQ multiplex PCR, while the TCRdb copy is restricted to in-frame clones and leaves out a portion. The profile shows hundreds of thousands of clones, around 13% of them singletons. The sample consisted of naive CD4+ T cells from blood. Source of these receptors: a man aged 30-40 years in good health.

Only a few counts were recorded for this clone. The V call is TRBV7-3, the J call TRBJ2-1, with a tentative D call TRBD2 (6 bases). Trimming cost V 2 bases and J 8 bases, with 22 bases left between them. CDR1 and CDR2 from the germline V gene are SGHTA and FQGTGA. This CDR3 has 17 amino acids. DNA of the CDR3: TGTGCCAGCAGCTTATCGGTCGGGGGACCCCAGCGGTATGAGCAGTTCTTC. Its translation: CASSLSVGGPQRYEQFF.

This clone was detected only a few times. The chain links TRBV11-1 to TRBJ2-1, with D possibly matching TRBD2 (6 bases). Germline V gene sequence: CDR1 SGHAT, CDR2 FQDESV (reference sequence). The V end lost 2 bases, the J end lost 0 bases, and 11 bases lay between the germline ends. This CDR3 is built from 16 residues. The CDR3 region has the DNA TGTGCCAGCAGCTTACGGCTAGCGAGCTCCTACAATGAGCAGTTCTTC. This translates into CASSLRLASSYNEQFF.

This chain connects TRBV2 to TRBJ2-5, with a possible D match to TRBD1 (5 bases). V was shortened by 6 bases and J by 1 base, with 12 bases between the two germline ends. There are 14 residues in the CDR3. Germline V gene lookup returns CDR1 SNHLY and CDR2 FYNNEI. CDR3 in amino acids: CASRPRQTQETQYF. The CDR3 DNA reads as TGTGCCAGCAGACCTAGACAGACCCAAGAGACCCAGTACTTC. Drawing the rest from reference TRBV2 and TRBJ2-5, the complete variable domain is EPEVTQTPSHQVTQMGQEVILRCVPISNHLYFYWYRQILGQKVEFLVSFYNNEISEKSEIFDDQFSVERPDGSNFTLKIRSTKLEDSAMYFCASRPRQTQETQYFGPGTRLLVL.

J is TRBJ2-4 and V is TRBV7-6; no reliable D call. V was pared by 1 base and J by 1 base, with 2 bases between. The length of the CDR3 is 13 residues. Germline CDR1 reads SGHVS; CDR2 reads FNYEAQ. CDR3 coding DNA: TGTGCCAGCAGCTTAGAGGCCAAAAACATTCAGTACTTC. It translates to CASSLEAKNIQYF.

This clone has more than one count but fewer than ten. This chain joins TRBV9 and TRBJ2-1; TRBD1 might be the D (6 bases). This CDR3 comprises 15 residues. V gave up 4 bases and J gave up 2 bases, with 13 bases separating them. Germline V gene data show CDR1 as SGDLS and CDR2 as YYNGEE. Here the CDR3 reads CASSPRGITYNEQFF. For the CDR3, the DNA is TGTGCCAGCAGCCCCAGGGGAATTACCTACAATGAGCAGTTCTTC.

The CDR3 coding sequence is TGTGCTACGACAGGATCATTTCTTGCCGGTGAAAAACTGTTTTTT. This encodes CATTGSFLAGEKLFF. The genes are TRBV30 and TRBJ1-4, with D possibly being TRBD1 (6 bases). From germline, CDR1 is GTSNPN and CDR2 SVGIG (reference sequence). CDR3 length equals 15 residues.

The chain carries TRBV7-9 and TRBJ2-1; 8 positions match TRBD1. The germline gives CDR1 SEHNR, CDR2 FQNEAQ (reference sequence). This CDR3 has 16 amino acids. The J segment lost 6 bases and the V segment lost 1 base, leaving 8 bases of the junction unmatched. The CDR3 is CASSLGTGILFNEQFF. CDR3 sequence (DNA): TGTGCCAGCAGCTTAGGGACAGGGATCCTATTCAATGAGCAGTTCTTC.

This clone was recorded a few times. The chain couples TRBV5-1 to TRBJ2-5; D is unclear. The CDR3 totals 15 residues. Germline-derived CDR1 and CDR2 are SGHRS and YFSETQ. Trimming pared 0 bases from V and 0 bases from J, leaving 9 bases between. CDR3 sequence reads: CASSLGFANQETQYF. Written as DNA, the CDR3 is TGCGCCAGCAGCTTGGGTTTTGCCAACCAAGAGACCCAGTACTTC. The full variable domain, rest sourced from reference TRBV5-1 and TRBJ2-5, is KAGVTQTPRYLIKTRGQQVTLSCSPISGHRSVSWYQQTPGQGLQFLFEYFSETQRNKGNFPGRFSGRQFSNSRSEMNVSTLELGDSALYLCASSLGFANQETQYFGPGTRLLVL.

In its sample, this clone was seen a few times. This could be a read error, since a much larger clone is one nucleotide away. This rearrangement joins TRBV5-4 to TRBJ2-4, with TRBD1 matching over 7 bases. CDR1 SGHNT and CDR2 YYREEE come from the germline V gene (reference sequence). V gave up 4 bases and J gave up 13 bases; unmatched junction bases: 8. The CDR3 sequence is 12 residues long. As DNA, the CDR3 is TGTGCCAGCAGCACAGCAGACAGGGAGCAGTACTTC. Its protein product is CASSTADREQYF.

This clone was detected a few times. Other DNA sequences within the sample encode an identical CDR3. The chain employs TRBV9 and TRBJ2-7; no clear D gene. The CDR3 sequence is 14 residues long. Germline lookup yields CDR1 SGDLS and CDR2 YYNGEE. Trimming left V 0 bases short and J 0 bases short, with 7 bases between. The CDR3 loop is CASSVGGSSYEQYF. In nucleotides, the CDR3 is TGTGCCAGCAGCGTAGGAGGCAGCTCCTACGAGCAGTACTTC.

V and J are TRBV30 and TRBJ1-2; D is unresolved. The germline gives CDR1 GTSNPN, CDR2 SVGIG (reference sequence). V lost 1 base, J lost 7 bases, and 7 bases lay in between. CDR3 size: 11 residues. The CDR3 protein is CAWSGRGGYTF. CDR3 DNA sequence: TGTGCCTGGAGTGGTCGAGGTGGCTACACCTTC.

V gene TRBV30 combines with J gene TRBJ1-1; TRBD1 agrees at 9 bases. CDR1 GTSNPN and CDR2 SVGIG come from the germline V gene (reference sequence). The CDR3 has 13 amino acids. Trimming removed 6 bases from V and 5 bases from J; junction bases left unmatched: 7. The CDR3 coding sequence is TGTGCCTGCCCGGGACAGGGAGCGACTGAAGCTTTCTTT. Protein: CACPGQGATEAFF. The whole variable domain, filled in from reference TRBV30 and TRBJ1-1, reads SQTIHQWPATLVQPVGSPLSLECTVEGTSNPNLYWYRQAAGRGLQLLFYSVGIGQISSEVPQNLSASRPQDRQFILSSKKLLLSDSGFYLCACPGQGATEAFFGQGTRLTVV.

This chain joins TRBV29-1 and TRBJ1-2; D is ambiguous. This CDR3 spans 14 amino acids. Trimming left V 4 bases short and J 7 bases short, with 19 bases between. Germline CDR1 SQVTM, CDR2 ANQGSEA. In DNA, the CDR3 is TGCAGCGTTGCTATATTGGAGGCAACATCTGGCTACACCTTC. This translates into CSVAILEATSGYTF.

The CDR3 nucleotides are TGTGCCACCAGCAGAGAGTGGGCCGATGGAAACACCATATATTTT. It yields the protein CATSREWADGNTIYF. This chain joins TRBV15 and TRBJ1-3; D is uncertain. Trimming pared 0 bases from V and 3 bases from J, leaving 9 bases between. Germline V gives CDR1 LNHNV, CDR2 YYDKDF (reference sequence). The CDR3 is 15 residues long.

This clone was picked up a small number of times. V and J are TRBV9 and TRBJ2-2; perhaps D is TRBD1 or TRBD2 (5 bases each). The CDR3 is 16 amino acids. From germline, CDR1 is SGDLS and CDR2 YYNGEE. The V gene lost 3 bases and the J gene lost 0 bases, with 12 bases spanning the gap. This chain's CDR3 is CASSDRDLSNTGELFF. CDR3 nucleotide sequence: TGTGCCAGCAGCGACCGGGACCTATCGAACACCGGGGAGCTGTTTTTT.

This clone was counted only a few times. This chain uses TRBV7-9 with TRBJ1-2; 9 bases line up with TRBD1. Germline V gene lookup returns CDR1 SEHNR and CDR2 FQNEAQ (reference sequence). Unmatched junction bases numbered 13, after V lost 3 bases and J lost 8 bases. The length of the CDR3 is 16 residues. This chain's CDR3 is CASSFSKSRDRDGYTF. The CDR3 DNA is TGTGCCAGCAGCTTTTCGAAGTCCCGGGACAGGGACGGCTACACCTTC. Together with reference TRBV7-9 and TRBJ1-2, the CDR3 gives the full variable domain: DTGVSQNPRHKITKRGQNVTFRCDPISEHNRLYWYRQTLGQGPEFLTYFQNEAQLEKSRLLSDRFSAERPKGSFSTLEIQRTEQGDSAMYLCASSFSKSRDRDGYTFGSGTRLTVV.

The chain employs TRBV4-2 and TRBJ1-2, with a tentative D call TRBD1 (5 bases). Germline CDR1 reads LGHNA; CDR2 reads YNFKEQ. V was trimmed by 0 bases and J by 4 bases, leaving 21 bases between them. The CDR3 totals 18 residues. The CDR3 sequence is CASSQDFLVQGLFYGYTF. The CDR3 DNA is TGTGCCAGCAGCCAAGATTTCTTAGTCCAGGGACTTTTCTATGGCTACACCTTC.

This clone was seen only a few times. The chain joins TRBV5-4 to TRBJ2-1; no definite D call. The germline CDR1 and CDR2 sequences are SGHNT and YYREEE (reference sequence). The V and J ends lost 4 bases and 7 bases respectively, with 15 bases between them. CDR3 length: 14 amino acids. Here the CDR3 DNA reads TGTGCCAGCAGCGTGCTTCTAGGGCGGAATGAGCAGTTCTTC. Translation gives CASSVLLGRNEQFF.

This clone has just a few counts. The rearrangement links TRBV30 to TRBJ2-5; possible D gene TRBD2, 6 bases. CDR3 length equals 13 residues. Germline lookup yields CDR1 GTSNPN and CDR2 SVGIG (reference sequence). Trimming took off 1 base at V and 9 bases at J, with 15 bases between the two ends. This CDR3 is CAWSAPSSVSQYF. Here the CDR3 DNA reads TGTGCCTGGAGTGCACCCTCTAGCGTTTCCCAGTACTTC.

This clone was observed a handful of times. The chain joins TRBV5-1 to TRBJ2-1; TRBD1 aligns across 10 bases. The germline CDR1 and CDR2 sequences are SGHRS and YFSETQ. With 4 bases clipped from V and 9 bases from J, the junction kept 7 bases outside the gene matches. The CDR3 is 14 residues long. The CDR3 loop is CASSPDRGPGEQFF. The CDR3 DNA sequence: TGCGCCAGCAGCCCAGACAGGGGGCCCGGTGAGCAGTTCTTC.

This clone occurred many times. V gene TRBV14 combines with J gene TRBJ2-7; 9 nucleotides match TRBD1. Germline CDR1 is SGHDN and CDR2 is FVKESK. This CDR3 has 14 amino acids. V lost 4 bases, J lost 2 bases, and 3 bases stayed unmatched. CDR3 sequence (DNA): TGTGCCAGCAGCCGCGGACAGGGGACCTACGAGCAGTACTTC. Protein: CASSRGQGTYEQYF.

V gene TRBV27 combines with J gene TRBJ2-3; D uncertain. Trimming pared 3 bases from V and 8 bases from J, leaving 12 bases between. Germline V gene lookup returns CDR1 MNHEY and CDR2 SMNVEV (reference sequence). The CDR3 extends over 13 amino acids. The CDR3 loop reads CASSFATPATQYF. CDR3 DNA sequence: TGTGCCAGCAGTTTCGCGACTCCCGCTACGCAGTATTTT.